The clone carrying this T cell receptor (beta chain) was detected ten times or more. The antigen is not known. The CDR3 covers 13 residues. V was cut by 4 bases and J by 2 bases, with 8 bases left in between. Germline V gene data show CDR1 as SGDLS and CDR2 as YYNGEE. The data are from a study of CD8 T cells in ankylosing spondylitis. Quantitative barcoded 5'-RACE was used to prepare TCR beta libraries. TCRdb itself ran the 5' RACE reads through MiXCR, one entry per CDR3 protein. The sample lists 40,000 or so distinct CDR3 sequences, about 3% occurring once. Study-level findings and limits: Ankylosing spondylitis blood seemed to carry a telltale TCR beta motif made of fewer than ten highly homologous variants.

Input material: blood, either unsorted or a sorted T cell fraction (not recorded which). The TCR sequence derives from a male donor with ankylosing spondylitis or in good health (not recorded which). The genes are TRBV9 and TRBJ2-3; D gene uncertain. The CDR3 reads CASSPRVTDTQYF. The CDR3 DNA is TGTGCCAGCAGCCCAAGGGTCACAGATACGCAGTATTTT.